The clone carrying this T cell receptor beta chain was seen only once. The data stem from a study of graft-versus-host responses after intestinal transplantation. Germline lookup yields CDR1 PRHDT and CDR2 FYEKMQ (reference sequence). Trimming left V 2 bases short and J 8 bases short, with 12 bases between. The CDR3 totals 13 residues. Clones were sequenced by immunoSEQ multiplex PCR, and TCRdb holds only the in-frame ones, with some missing. Of tens of thousands of clones listed, about 93% are singletons. This clonotype originated in a human patient who received an intestinal transplant, so some T cells may come from the graft donor. Sample: PBMCs, taken 16 days after intestinal transplant. The J gene is TRBJ1-2, the V gene TRBV13; D call uncertain. CDR3 sequence: CASSLQNEWGYTF. CDR3 nucleotide sequence: TGTGCCAGCAGCTTACAAAATGAGTGGGGCTACACCTTC.